The 23 T cell receptor beta chains listed next were all sequenced from one sample in a study of pediatric ulcerative colitis. Sequencing was performed with immunoSEQ multiplex PCR; in TCRdb, only in-frame clones are kept and a portion is missing. The data show around 64,000 clones, with 70% to 80% seen just once and under 6.5% held by the top ten. Sequences were obtained from blood. These receptors were collected from a boy younger than 18 with moderate ulcerative colitis.

The chain carries TRBV4-3 and TRBJ1-3; no definite D call. V lost 4 bases to trimming and J lost 0 bases, with 10 bases between them. The germline V gene has CDR1 LGHNA and CDR2 YSLEER. The CDR3 runs to 15 residues. The CDR3, as DNA: TGCGCCAGCAGCCTAAATTACCCCTCTGGAAACACCATATATTTT. Amino acids: CASSLNYPSGNTIYF.

The V call is TRBV19, the J call TRBJ2-1; D remains unclear. V shed 7 bases and J shed 8 bases, with 9 bases lying between them. CDR1 is LNHDA and CDR2 is SQIVND in the germline V gene (reference sequence). This CDR3 has 11 residues. This CDR3 reads CASNAQHEQFF. The CDR3 DNA reads as TGTGCCAGTAATGCGCAACATGAGCAGTTCTTC.

DNA for the CDR3: TGCAGCGTAGAGGAGGGGGGGGCTTCGGTAGAGACCCAGTACTTC. This sequence encodes CSVEEGGASVETQYF. The chain links TRBV29-1 to TRBJ2-5, with TRBD2 as a possible D gene (7 bases). The V gene lost 6 bases and the J gene lost 4 bases, with 21 bases spanning the gap. The CDR3 length is 15 residues. Germline V gene data show CDR1 as SQVTM and CDR2 as ANQGSEA. Supplemented by reference TRBV29-1 and TRBJ2-5, the full variable domain reads SAVISQKPSRDICQRGTSLTIQCQVDSQVTMMFWYRQQPGQSLTLIATANQGSEATYESGFVIDKFPISRPNLTFSTLTVSNMSPEDSSIYLCSVEEGGASVETQYFGPGTRLLVL.

This chain connects TRBV5-6 to TRBJ1-6, with no clear D. Germline CDR1 SGHDT, CDR2 YYEEEE. V lost 0 bases and J lost 9, with 4 bases in between. The CDR3 spans 12 residues. This CDR3 reads CASSLESSPLHF. In DNA, the CDR3 is TGTGCCAGCAGCTTGGAAAGTTCACCCCTCCACTTT. Variable domain in full (rest from reference TRBV5-6 and TRBJ1-6): DAGVTQSPTHLIKTRGQQVTLRCSPKSGHDTVSWYQQALGQGPQFIFQYYEEEERQRGNFPDRFSGHQFPNYSSELNVNALLLGDSALYLCASSLESSPLHFGNGTRLTVT.

V usage is TRBV6-1 and J usage is TRBJ1-1, with D possibly TRBD1 on 5 matching bases. Germline CDR1 and CDR2: MNHNS and SASEGT. Between the trimmed V and J ends, which lost 3 bases and 0 bases, there was a span of 14 bases. CDR3 length: 16 residues. The CDR3 protein is CASSDTGRSLNTEAFF. CDR3 coding DNA: TGTGCCAGCAGTGACACGGGACGGTCCTTGAACACTGAAGCTTTCTTT.

The chain joins TRBV5-4 to TRBJ2-3; the D gene is possibly TRBD1 (6 bases). The germline V gene has CDR1 SGHNT and CDR2 YYREEE (reference sequence). The V end lost 3 bases, the J end lost 3 bases, and 17 bases lay between the germline ends. The CDR3 length is 16 residues. CDR3 DNA: TGTGCCAGCAGCTGGGCCCCCGGACAGAGGACAGATACGCAGTATTTT. Translated, it gives CASSWAPGQRTDTQYF. Full variable domain (remainder filled in from reference TRBV5-4 and TRBJ2-3): ETGVTQSPTHLIKTRGQQVTLRCSSQSGHNTVSWYQQALGQGPQFIFQYYREEENGRGNFPPRFSGLQFPNYSSELNVNALELDDSALYLCASSWAPGQRTDTQYFGPGTRLTVL.

The V and J genes are TRBV5-6 and TRBJ1-4; D call uncertain. V was clipped by 4 bases and J by 6 bases, with 19 bases between them. The CDR3 contains 16 residues. Looked up from germline, CDR1 is SGHDT and CDR2 is YYEEEE. DNA of the CDR3: TGTGCCAGCAGCCCTGGAAGACCGACCCGGGATGAAAAACTGTTTTTT. It codes for CASSPGRPTRDEKLFF.

This rearrangement joins TRBV11-2 to TRBJ1-2; D is ambiguous. V shed 0 bases and J shed 9 bases, with 14 bases lying between them. This CDR3 is built from 14 residues. Germline V lookup: CDR1 SGHAT, CDR2 FQNNGV. This CDR3 reads CASSLDPSQLSYTF. In DNA form, the CDR3 reads TGTGCCAGCAGCTTAGATCCCAGCCAGTTGAGCTACACCTTC.

This rearrangement joins TRBV11-2 to TRBJ2-5, with D possibly being TRBD2 (6 bases). The CDR3 sequence is 13 residues long. Trimming pared 11 bases from V and 0 bases from J, leaving 13 bases between. Germline CDR1 SGHAT, CDR2 FQNNGV. CDR3 sequence reads: CAASSGYQETQYF. CDR3 nucleotide sequence: TGTGCCGCCTCGAGCGGGTACCAAGAGACCCAGTACTTC.

The chain couples TRBV5-4 to TRBJ2-4, with D possibly matching TRBD2 (5 bases). With 4 bases removed from V and 6 bases from J, the gap between germline ends came to 17 bases. The germline V gene has CDR1 SGHNT and CDR2 YYREEE (reference sequence). The CDR3 contains 15 residues. The CDR3 DNA sequence: TGTGCCAGCAGCGACCTGCTCTATAGCGCAAACATTCAGTACTTC. Amino acids: CASSDLLYSANIQYF. The complete variable domain, with remaining parts taken from reference TRBV5-4 and TRBJ2-4, reads ETGVTQSPTHLIKTRGQQVTLRCSSQSGHNTVSWYQQALGQGPQFIFQYYREEENGRGNFPPRFSGLQFPNYSSELNVNALELDDSALYLCASSDLLYSANIQYFGAGTRLSVL.

The table lists this clone with a few counts. J is TRBJ2-7 and V is TRBV5-4; 9 positions match TRBD2. V trimming: 1 base; J trimming: 5 bases; junction bases outside the gene matches: 4. The germline CDR1 and CDR2 sequences are SGHNT and YYREEE (reference sequence). The CDR3 sequence is 14 residues long. The CDR3 is CASSLKRGVHEQYF. In DNA form, the CDR3 reads TGTGCCAGCAGCTTGAAGCGGGGGGTCCACGAGCAGTACTTC.

This sequence joins TRBV5-1 and TRBJ2-3; a weak D match, TRBD2 (6 bases). The CDR3 runs to 15 residues. The V gene lost 1 base and the J gene lost 1 base, with 10 bases spanning the gap. From germline, CDR1 is SGHRS and CDR2 YFSETQ. CDR3: CASSLMASGTDTQYF. The CDR3 DNA reads as TGCGCCAGCAGCTTGATGGCTAGCGGCACAGATACGCAGTATTTT.

V usage is TRBV4-1 and J usage is TRBJ2-5, with 11 bases lining up with TRBD2. The CDR3 has 16 amino acids. CDR1 is MGHRA, CDR2 YSYEKL, per germline. V shed 0 bases and J 5 bases; nucleotides not matched to a gene: 5. The CDR3 DNA sequence: TGCGCCAGCAGCCAAGAGCCTAGCGGGGGGTGGGAGACCCAGTACTTC. This encodes CASSQEPSGGWETQYF.

V is TRBV5-4 and J is TRBJ2-7; unclear D gene. Germline V gene lookup returns CDR1 SGHNT and CDR2 YYREEE (reference sequence). The CDR3 consists of 12 residues. The V gene lost 3 bases and the J gene lost 4 bases, with 8 bases spanning the gap. The CDR3 region is CASSSGRYEQYF. CDR3 sequence (DNA): TGTGCCAGCAGCTCAGGACGGTACGAGCAGTACTTC.

V usage is TRBV28 and J usage is TRBJ1-1, with D perhaps TRBD1 (5 bases). CDR1 is MDHEN, CDR2 SYDVKM, per germline. V lost 3 bases, J lost 4 bases, and 9 bases lay in between. The length of the CDR3 is 13 residues. CDR3 sequence reads: CASSLMGGTEAFF. CDR3 bases: TGTGCCAGCAGTTTGATGGGGGGCACTGAAGCTTTCTTT.

The chain combines TRBV29-1 with TRBJ2-3; D remains unclear. CDR3 size: 13 residues. Germline V gene lookup returns CDR1 SQVTM and CDR2 ANQGSEA. The V gene lost 7 bases and the J gene lost 1 base, with 12 bases spanning the gap. The CDR3 sequence is CSAVWWGTDTQYF. CDR3 sequence (DNA): TGCAGCGCCGTATGGTGGGGCACAGATACGCAGTATTTT.

CDR3 sequence reads: CASSVGDRENSPLHF. CDR3 in DNA: TGTGCCAGCAGCGTAGGTGACAGGGAGAATTCACCCCTCCACTTT. V gene TRBV9 combines with J gene TRBJ1-6, with TRBD1 identical over 7 bases. Germline V gene data show CDR1 as SGDLS and CDR2 as YYNGEE. V lost 0 bases, J lost 7 bases, and 4 bases stayed unmatched. The CDR3 totals 15 residues.

The sample holds a few counts of this clone. This sequence joins TRBV28 and TRBJ1-2, with D unresolved. Per germline, CDR1 MDHEN and CDR2 SYDVKM. The CDR3 has 12 amino acids. Trimming shortened V by 10 bases and J by 4 bases, and 13 bases separated the two germline ends. CDR3 in DNA: TGTGCCACGAGAAAGGCCCCCTATGGCTACACCTTC. Translating it yields CATRKAPYGYTF.

The chain joins TRBV9 to TRBJ2-1, with D possibly being TRBD2 (7 bases). The V gene's germline CDR1 is SGDLS and CDR2 YYNGEE. The length of the CDR3 is 17 residues. V was trimmed by 4 bases and J by 9 bases, leaving 26 bases between them. CDR3 protein: CASSPRGGEAGSFEQFF. CDR3 bases: TGTGCCAGCAGCCCGCGAGGGGGGGAAGCGGGATCATTTGAGCAGTTCTTC.

This clone was seen a few times. The rearrangement joins TRBV10-1 to TRBJ1-1, with D unclear. Per the germline V gene, CDR1 is WNHNN and CDR2 is SYGVQD (reference sequence). The CDR3 loop spans 16 amino acids. V was clipped by 8 bases and J by 5 bases, with 24 bases between them. The CDR3 loop reads CASPRGMGSPWTEAFF. The CDR3 DNA sequence: TGCGCCAGCCCAAGAGGGATGGGCAGTCCCTGGACTGAAGCTTTCTTT.

This clone was observed a single time. This chain joins TRBV7-9 and TRBJ2-1; possibly TRBD1 for D (7 bases). Trimming stripped 1 base from V and 2 bases from J, with 12 bases between. The CDR3 contains 16 residues. Germline loops: CDR1 SEHNR, CDR2 FQNEAQ (reference sequence). The CDR3 loop is CASSLGPGGTYNEQFF. CDR3 DNA sequence: TGTGCCAGCAGCTTAGGTCCAGGGGGGACCTACAATGAGCAGTTCTTC.

The chain is built from TRBV5-6 and TRBJ2-1; D call uncertain. Germline CDR1 is SGHDT and CDR2 is YYEEEE. The CDR3 has 15 residues. V lost 3 bases to trimming and J lost 1 base, with 11 bases between them. In DNA form, the CDR3 reads TGTGCCAGCAGCTCCGAAACGAGGTCCTACAATGAGCAGTTCTTC. It yields the protein CASSSETRSYNEQFF.

The chain links TRBV7-9 to TRBJ2-5, with TRBD1 as a possible D gene (5 bases). V was clipped by 5 bases and J by 1 base, with 11 bases between them. This CDR3 has 14 amino acids. The V gene's germline CDR1 is SEHNR and CDR2 FQNEAQ (reference sequence). CDR3 in amino acids: CASSLGQFQETQYF. The CDR3, as DNA: TGTGCCAGCAGCCTAGGACAATTCCAAGAGACCCAGTACTTC.